Listed here are 3 T cell receptor beta chains from one sample, sequenced in a study of cytomegalovirus exposure and HLA in healthy donors. PCR primers comprised 60 Vbeta and 13 Jbeta primers. Profiled with immunoSEQ multiplex PCR; TCRdb holds only in-frame clones, not every one. The data contain 150,000 to 200,000 clones, 60% to 80% of them singletons. Sequenced input: PBMCs. Receptor source: a woman in her 50s in good health and CMV-seropositive.

The chain is built from TRBV10-3 and TRBJ1-2; TRBD1 might be the D (5 bases). Germline CDR1 reads ENHRY; CDR2 reads SYGVKD. V gave up 2 bases and J gave up 8 bases, with 6 bases separating them. The CDR3 consists of 11 residues. The CDR3 nucleotides are TGTGCCATCAGTGAGAAGGGGGGCTACACCTTC. Translating it yields CAISEKGGYTF.

The rearrangement links TRBV5-1 to TRBJ1-1; D is perhaps TRBD1 (5 bases). From germline, CDR1 is SGHRS and CDR2 YFSETQ. The V end lost 2 bases, the J end lost 1 base, and 12 bases lay between the germline ends. This CDR3 has 15 residues. In DNA, the CDR3 is TGCGCCAGCAGCTTTACCTTCGGACAGAACACTGAAGCTTTCTTT. As protein: CASSFTFGQNTEAFF.

The chain has TRBV4-3 and TRBJ1-1, with D unresolved. CDR3 length equals 12 residues. CDR1 is LGHNA, CDR2 YSLEER, per germline. Deletions cut 3 bases from V and 1 base from J, with 3 bases between. The CDR3 region is CASSHRNTEAFF. CDR3 DNA sequence: TGCGCCAGCAGCCACAGGAACACTGAAGCTTTCTTT.